What follows describes a single T cell receptor beta chain. Clones were sequenced by immunoSEQ multiplex PCR, and TCRdb holds only the in-frame ones, with some missing. The sample gives tens of thousands of clones, roughly 80% of which show up once; around 7.7% is in the top ten. Patients all relapsed after autologous stem cell transplantation, and there was variation in brentuximab vedotin exposure. The data are from a study of PD-1 blockade in classical Hodgkin lymphoma. The input for sequencing was peripheral blood mononuclear cells (PBMCs), taken before the second cycle of nivolumab. This sequence originates from a human donor with classical Hodgkin lymphoma.

The DNA of the CDR3 is TGTGCCAGCAAATGGGGGCTTCAGAACTATGGCTACACCTTC. It is translated as CASKWGLQNYGYTF. The rearrangement links TRBV2 to TRBJ1-2; D perhaps matches TRBD1 (6 bases). Deletions cut 7 bases from V and 2 bases from J, with 14 bases between. The CDR3 extends over 14 amino acids. Germline V lookup: CDR1 SNHLY, CDR2 FYNNEI.